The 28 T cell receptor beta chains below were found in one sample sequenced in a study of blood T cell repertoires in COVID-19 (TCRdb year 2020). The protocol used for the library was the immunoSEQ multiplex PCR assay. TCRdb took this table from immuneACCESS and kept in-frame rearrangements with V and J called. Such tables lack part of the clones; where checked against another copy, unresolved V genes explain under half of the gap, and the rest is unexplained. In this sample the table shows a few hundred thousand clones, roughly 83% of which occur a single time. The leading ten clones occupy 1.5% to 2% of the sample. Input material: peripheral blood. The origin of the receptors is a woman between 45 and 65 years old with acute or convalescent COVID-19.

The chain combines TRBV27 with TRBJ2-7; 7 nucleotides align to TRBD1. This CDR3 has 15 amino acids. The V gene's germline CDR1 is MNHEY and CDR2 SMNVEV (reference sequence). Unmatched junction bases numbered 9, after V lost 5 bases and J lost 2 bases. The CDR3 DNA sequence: TGTGCCAGCAGTATAACCCGGGACAGTCCCTACGAGCAGTACTTC. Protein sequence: CASSITRDSPYEQYF.

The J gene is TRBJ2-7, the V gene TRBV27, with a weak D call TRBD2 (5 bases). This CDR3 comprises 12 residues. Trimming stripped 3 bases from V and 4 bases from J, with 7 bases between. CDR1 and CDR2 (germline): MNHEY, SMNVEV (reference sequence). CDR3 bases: TGTGCCAGCAGTTTCCCGGGATACGAGCAGTACTTC. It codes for CASSFPGYEQYF.

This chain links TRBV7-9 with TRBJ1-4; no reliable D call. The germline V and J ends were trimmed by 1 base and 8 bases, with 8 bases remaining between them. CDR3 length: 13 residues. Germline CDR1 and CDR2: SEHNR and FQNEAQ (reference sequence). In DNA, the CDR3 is TGTGCCAGCAGCTTAGAGGTGGGCGAAAAACTGTTTTTT. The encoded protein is CASSLEVGEKLFF.

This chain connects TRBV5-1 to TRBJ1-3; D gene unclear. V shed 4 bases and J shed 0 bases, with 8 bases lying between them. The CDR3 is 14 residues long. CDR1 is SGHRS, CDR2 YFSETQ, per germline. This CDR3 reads CASSLSGSGNTIYF. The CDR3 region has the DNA TGCGCCAGCAGCCTGTCAGGCTCTGGAAACACCATATATTTT.

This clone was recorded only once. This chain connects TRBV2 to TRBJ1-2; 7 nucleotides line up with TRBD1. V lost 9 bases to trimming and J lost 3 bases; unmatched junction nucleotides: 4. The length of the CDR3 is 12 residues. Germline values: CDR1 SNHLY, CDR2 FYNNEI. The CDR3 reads CARTQGDYGYTF. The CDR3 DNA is TGTGCCAGGACGCAGGGGGACTATGGCTACACCTTC.

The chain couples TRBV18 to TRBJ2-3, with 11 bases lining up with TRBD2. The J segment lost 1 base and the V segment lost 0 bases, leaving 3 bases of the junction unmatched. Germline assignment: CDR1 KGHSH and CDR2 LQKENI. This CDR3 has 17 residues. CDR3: CASSPPTSGDGTDTQYF. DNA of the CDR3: TGTGCCAGCTCACCACCGACTAGCGGGGACGGCACAGATACGCAGTATTTT.

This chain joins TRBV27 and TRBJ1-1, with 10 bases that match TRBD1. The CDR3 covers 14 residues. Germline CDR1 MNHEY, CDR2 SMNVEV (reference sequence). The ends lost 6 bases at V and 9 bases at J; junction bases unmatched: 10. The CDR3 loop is CASSPRTGGKKAFF. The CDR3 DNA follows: TGTGCCAGCAGCCCCAGGACAGGGGGTAAGAAAGCTTTCTTT.

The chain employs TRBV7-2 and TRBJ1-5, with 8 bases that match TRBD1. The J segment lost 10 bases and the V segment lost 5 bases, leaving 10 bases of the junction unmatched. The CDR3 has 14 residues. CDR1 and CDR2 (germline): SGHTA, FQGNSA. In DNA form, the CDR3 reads TGTGCCAGCAGCCCCGGTTGGACAGGGAATCCCCAGCATTTT. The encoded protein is CASSPGWTGNPQHF.

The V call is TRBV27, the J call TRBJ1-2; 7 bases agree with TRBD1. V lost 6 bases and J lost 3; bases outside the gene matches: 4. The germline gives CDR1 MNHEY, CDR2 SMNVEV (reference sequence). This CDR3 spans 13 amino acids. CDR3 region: CASRLRGHYGYTF. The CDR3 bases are TGTGCCAGCAGGCTAAGGGGGCACTATGGCTACACCTTC.

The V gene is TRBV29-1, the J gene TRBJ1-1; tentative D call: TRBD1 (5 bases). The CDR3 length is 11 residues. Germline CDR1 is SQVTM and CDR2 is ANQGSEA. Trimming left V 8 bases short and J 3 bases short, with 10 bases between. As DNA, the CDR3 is TGCAGCTGCTCGGGGGACACTGAAGCTTTCTTT. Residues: CSCSGDTEAFF. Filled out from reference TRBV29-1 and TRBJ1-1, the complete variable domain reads SAVISQKPSRDICQRGTSLTIQCQVDSQVTMMFWYRQQPGQSLTLIATANQGSEATYESGFVIDKFPISRPNLTFSTLTVSNMSPEDSSIYLCSCSGDTEAFFGQGTRLTVV.

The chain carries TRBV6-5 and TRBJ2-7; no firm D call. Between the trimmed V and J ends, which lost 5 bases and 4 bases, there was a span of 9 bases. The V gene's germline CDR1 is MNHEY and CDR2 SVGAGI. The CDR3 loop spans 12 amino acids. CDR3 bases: TGTGCCAGCAGTCGAACCGAGTACGAGCAGTACTTC. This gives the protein CASSRTEYEQYF.

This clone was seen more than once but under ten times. The DNA for the CDR3 is TGTGCCAGCAGCGAAACCTGGGACAGGGGAGAATACGGCTACACCTTC. This encodes CASSETWDRGEYGYTF. The chain is built from TRBV7-2 and TRBJ1-2; 10 positions match TRBD1. The germline V gene encodes CDR1 SGHTA and CDR2 FQGNSA. V lost 5 bases to trimming and J lost 8 bases; unmatched junction nucleotides: 14. CDR3 length: 16 amino acids. Complete variable domain (other parts from reference TRBV7-2 and TRBJ1-2): GAGVSQSPSNKVTEKGKDVELRCDPISGHTALYWYRQSLGQGLEFLIYFQGNSAPDKSGLPSDRFSAERTGGSVSTLTIQRTQQEDSAVYLCASSETWDRGEYGYTFGSGTRLTVV.

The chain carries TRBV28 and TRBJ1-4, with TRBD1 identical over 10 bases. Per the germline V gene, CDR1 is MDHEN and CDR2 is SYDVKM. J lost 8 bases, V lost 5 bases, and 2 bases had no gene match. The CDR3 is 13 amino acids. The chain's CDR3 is CASSDRGREKLFF. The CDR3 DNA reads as TGTGCCAGCAGTGACAGGGGGCGGGAAAAACTGTTTTTT.

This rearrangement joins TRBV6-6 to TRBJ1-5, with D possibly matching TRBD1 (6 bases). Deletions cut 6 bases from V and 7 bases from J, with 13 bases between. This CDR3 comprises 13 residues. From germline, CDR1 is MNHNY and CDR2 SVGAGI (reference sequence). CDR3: CASRDRRGQPQHF. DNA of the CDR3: TGTGCCAGCAGAGACAGGCGTGGGCAGCCCCAGCATTTT.

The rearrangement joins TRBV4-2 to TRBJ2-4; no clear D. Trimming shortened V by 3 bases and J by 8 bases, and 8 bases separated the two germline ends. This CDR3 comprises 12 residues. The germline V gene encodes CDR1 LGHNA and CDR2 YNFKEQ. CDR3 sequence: CASSQPRDIQYF. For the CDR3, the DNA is TGTGCCAGCAGCCAGCCTCGAGACATTCAGTACTTC.

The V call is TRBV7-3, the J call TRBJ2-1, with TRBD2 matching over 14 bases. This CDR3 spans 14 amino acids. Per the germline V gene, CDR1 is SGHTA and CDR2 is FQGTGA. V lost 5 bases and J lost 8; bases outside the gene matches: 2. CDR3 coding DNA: TGTGCCAGCAGCAAGGGACTAGCGGGAGATGAGCAGTTCTTC. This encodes CASSKGLAGDEQFF.

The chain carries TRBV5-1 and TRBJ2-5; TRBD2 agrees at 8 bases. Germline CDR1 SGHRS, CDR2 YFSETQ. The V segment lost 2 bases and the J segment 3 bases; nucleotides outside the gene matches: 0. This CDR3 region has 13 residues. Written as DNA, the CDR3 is TGCGCCAGCAGCTTACTAGCGGAAGAGACCCAGTACTTC. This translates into CASSLLAEETQYF.

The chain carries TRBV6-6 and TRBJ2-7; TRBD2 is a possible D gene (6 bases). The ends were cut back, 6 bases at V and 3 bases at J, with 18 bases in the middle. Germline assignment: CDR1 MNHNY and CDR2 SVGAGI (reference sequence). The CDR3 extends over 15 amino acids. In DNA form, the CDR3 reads TGTGCCAGCAGAACAAGACTAGGGGAAGACTACGAGCAGTACTTC. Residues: CASRTRLGEDYEQYF.

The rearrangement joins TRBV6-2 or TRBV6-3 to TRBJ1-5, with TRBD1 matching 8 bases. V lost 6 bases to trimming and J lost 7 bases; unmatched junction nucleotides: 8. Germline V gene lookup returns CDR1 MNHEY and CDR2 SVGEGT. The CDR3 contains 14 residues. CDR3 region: CASSWTGTFQPQHF. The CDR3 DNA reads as TGTGCCAGCAGCTGGACAGGGACGTTCCAGCCCCAGCATTTT.

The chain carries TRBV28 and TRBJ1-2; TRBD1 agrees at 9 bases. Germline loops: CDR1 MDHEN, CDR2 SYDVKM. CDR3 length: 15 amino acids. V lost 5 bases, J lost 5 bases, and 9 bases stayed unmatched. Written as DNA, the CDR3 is TGTGCCAGCAGTCAACAGGGGGCCGAGGGATATGGCTACACCTTC. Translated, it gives CASSQQGAEGYGYTF.

CDR3 sequence (DNA): TGTGCCAGCAGTGAAGCGGACAGGTTCAGTCAGCCCCAGCATTTT. Translating it yields CASSEADRFSQPQHF. The gene calls are TRBV6-1 and TRBJ1-5; TRBD1 aligns across 7 bases. The CDR3 is 15 amino acids. J lost 6 bases, V lost 0 bases, and 5 bases had no gene match. Germline lookup yields CDR1 MNHNS and CDR2 SASEGT.

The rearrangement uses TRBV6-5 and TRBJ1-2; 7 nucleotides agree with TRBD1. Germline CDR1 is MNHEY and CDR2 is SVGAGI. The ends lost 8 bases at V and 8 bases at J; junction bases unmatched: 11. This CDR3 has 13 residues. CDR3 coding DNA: TGTGCCAGCTCGGACCGGGACAGTGTCGGCTACACCTTC. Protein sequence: CASSDRDSVGYTF.

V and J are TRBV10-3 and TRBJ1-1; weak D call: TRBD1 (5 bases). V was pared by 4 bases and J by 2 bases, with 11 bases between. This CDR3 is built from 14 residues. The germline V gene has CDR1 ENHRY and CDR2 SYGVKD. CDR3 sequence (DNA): TGTGCCATCAGTGGCCAGGGAACTAACACTGAAGCTTTCTTT. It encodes CAISGQGTNTEAFF.

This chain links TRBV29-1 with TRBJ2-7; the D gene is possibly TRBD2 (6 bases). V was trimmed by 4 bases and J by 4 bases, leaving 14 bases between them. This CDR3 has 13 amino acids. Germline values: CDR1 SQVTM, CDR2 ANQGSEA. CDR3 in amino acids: CSVARGNGYEQYF. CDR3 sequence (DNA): TGCAGCGTTGCTCGGGGGAACGGATACGAGCAGTACTTC.

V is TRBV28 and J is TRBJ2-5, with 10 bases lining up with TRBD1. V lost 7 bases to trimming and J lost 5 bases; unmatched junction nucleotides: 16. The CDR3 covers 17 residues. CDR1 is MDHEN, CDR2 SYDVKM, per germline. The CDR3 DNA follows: TGTGCCAGCACCTCCCCGCTCCGGGACAGGGGTTCGGAGACCCAGTACTTC. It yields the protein CASTSPLRDRGSETQYF.

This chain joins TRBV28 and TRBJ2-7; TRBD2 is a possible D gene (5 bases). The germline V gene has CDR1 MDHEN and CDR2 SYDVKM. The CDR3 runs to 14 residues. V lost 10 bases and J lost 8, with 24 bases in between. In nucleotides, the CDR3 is TGTGCCACCTTCGTGTCGGGGAGTACGTTCAAGCAGTACTTC. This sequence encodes CATFVSGSTFKQYF.

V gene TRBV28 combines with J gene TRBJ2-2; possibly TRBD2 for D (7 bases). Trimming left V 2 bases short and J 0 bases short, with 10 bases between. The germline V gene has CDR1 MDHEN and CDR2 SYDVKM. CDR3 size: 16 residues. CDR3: CASSLAGATNTGELFF. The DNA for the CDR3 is TGTGCCAGCAGTTTAGCGGGGGCCACGAACACCGGGGAGCTGTTTTTT.

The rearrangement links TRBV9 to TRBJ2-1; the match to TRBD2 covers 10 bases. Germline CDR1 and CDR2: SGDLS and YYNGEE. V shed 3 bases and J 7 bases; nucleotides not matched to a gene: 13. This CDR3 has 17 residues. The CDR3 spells CASSALNLAGALNEQFF. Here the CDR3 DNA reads TGTGCCAGCAGCGCGCTAAACCTAGCGGGAGCTCTTAATGAGCAGTTCTTC.